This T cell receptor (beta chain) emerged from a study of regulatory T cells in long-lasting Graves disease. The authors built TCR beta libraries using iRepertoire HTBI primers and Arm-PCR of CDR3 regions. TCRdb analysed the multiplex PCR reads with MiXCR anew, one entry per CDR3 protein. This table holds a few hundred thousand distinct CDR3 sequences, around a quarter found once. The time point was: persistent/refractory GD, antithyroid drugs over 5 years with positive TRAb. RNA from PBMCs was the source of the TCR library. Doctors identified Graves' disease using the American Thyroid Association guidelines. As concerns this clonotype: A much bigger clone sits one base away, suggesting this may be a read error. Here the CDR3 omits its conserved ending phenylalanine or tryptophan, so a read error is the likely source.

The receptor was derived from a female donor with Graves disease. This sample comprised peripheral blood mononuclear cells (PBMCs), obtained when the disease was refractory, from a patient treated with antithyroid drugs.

The CDR3 DNA reads TGTGCCAGCACCAAATACAGCTCCTACAATGAGCAGTTCCTC. The encoded protein is CASTKYSSYNEQFL. The J gene is TRBJ2-1, the V gene TRBV2, with D uncertain. With 7 bases removed from V and 0 bases from J, the gap between germline ends came to 10 bases. Germline V CDR1 and CDR2: SNHLY, FYNNEI. This CDR3 spans 14 amino acids.